Each of the 5 T cell receptor beta chains below was sequenced from the same sample in a study of shared clonotypes between healthy human individuals. Profiled with immunoSEQ multiplex PCR; TCRdb holds only in-frame clones, not every one. Of 2 million to 2.5 million clones listed, 85% to 95% are singletons. The specimen sequenced was naive CD4+ T cells from PBMCs. The subset denotes: CD45RA+ positively selected. These receptors were collected from a man between 18 and 35 years old in good health. Some clones in this sample may be carry-over from other donors' samples.

The CDR3 is CASKETGGMNTEAFF. DNA of the CDR3: TGTGCCAGCAAAGAGACAGGAGGGATGAACACTGAAGCTTTCTTT. This chain joins TRBV2 and TRBJ1-1; D might be TRBD1 (6 bases). Germline lookup yields CDR1 SNHLY and CDR2 FYNNEI. V lost 7 bases, J lost 0 bases, and 15 bases lay in between. The CDR3 sequence is 15 residues long.

The rearrangement joins TRBV15 to TRBJ2-7; 8 bases align to TRBD2. This CDR3 has 15 amino acids. Germline V gives CDR1 LNHNV, CDR2 YYDKDF (reference sequence). The V gene end was trimmed by 5 bases and the J gene end by 7 bases; junction bases not matched to a gene: 13. The CDR3 loop reads CATSPRPAGVGEQYF. Here the CDR3 DNA reads TGTGCCACCAGCCCCCGCCCAGCGGGAGTCGGAGAGCAGTACTTC.

For this clone: Within the sample, other DNA sequences also encode this same CDR3. The chain combines TRBV5-1 with TRBJ2-7; 7 bases agree with TRBD1. Germline loops: CDR1 SGHRS, CDR2 YFSETQ. CDR3 length: 14 residues. The ends lost 3 bases at V and 6 bases at J; junction bases unmatched: 9. The CDR3, as DNA: TGCGCCAGCAGCTCACGGACAGGTTCGGGCGAGCAGTACTTC. It translates to CASSSRTGSGEQYF. Full variable domain (outside the CDR3, taken from reference TRBV5-1 and TRBJ2-7): KAGVTQTPRYLIKTRGQQVTLSCSPISGHRSVSWYQQTPGQGLQFLFEYFSETQRNKGNFPGRFSGRQFSNSRSEMNVSTLELGDSALYLCASSSRTGSGEQYFGPGTRLTVT.

The rearrangement uses TRBV9 and TRBJ1-4; no definite D call. The V end was cut by 4 bases, the J end by 3 bases, with 13 bases between. Germline CDR1 reads SGDLS; CDR2 reads YYNGEE. This CDR3 region has 15 residues. This chain's CDR3 is CASSPSPVANEKLFF. DNA for the CDR3: TGTGCCAGCAGCCCCTCACCCGTGGCTAATGAAAAACTGTTTTTT.

The chain joins TRBV18 to TRBJ2-7; D is possibly TRBD2 (7 bases). Germline-derived CDR1 and CDR2 are KGHSH and LQKENI. The CDR3 runs 16 residues. V was pared by 3 bases and J by 0 bases, with 15 bases between. As DNA, the CDR3 is TGTGCCAGCTCACCGAGGGGGGGGAGAAGCTCCTACGAGCAGTACTTC. Translating it yields CASSPRGGRSSYEQYF. The whole variable domain, filled in from reference TRBV18 and TRBJ2-7, reads NAGVMQNPRHLVRRRGQEARLRCSPMKGHSHVYWYRQLPEEGLKFMVYLQKENIIDESGMPKERFSAEFPKEGPSILRIQQVVRGDSAAYFCASSPRGGRSSYEQYFGPGTRLTVT.